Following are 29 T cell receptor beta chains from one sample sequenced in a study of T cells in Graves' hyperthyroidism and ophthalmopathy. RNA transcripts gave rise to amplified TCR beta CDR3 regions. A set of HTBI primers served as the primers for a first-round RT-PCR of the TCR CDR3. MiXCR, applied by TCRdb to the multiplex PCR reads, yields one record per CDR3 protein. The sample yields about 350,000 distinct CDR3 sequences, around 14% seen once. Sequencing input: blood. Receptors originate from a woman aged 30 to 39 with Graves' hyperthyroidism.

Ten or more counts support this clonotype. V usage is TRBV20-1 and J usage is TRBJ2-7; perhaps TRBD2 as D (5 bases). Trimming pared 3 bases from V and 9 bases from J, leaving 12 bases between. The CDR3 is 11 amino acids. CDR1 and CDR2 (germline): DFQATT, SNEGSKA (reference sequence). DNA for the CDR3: TGCAGTGCTAGTAGCGACACCGGGCAGTACTTC. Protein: CSASSDTGQYF.

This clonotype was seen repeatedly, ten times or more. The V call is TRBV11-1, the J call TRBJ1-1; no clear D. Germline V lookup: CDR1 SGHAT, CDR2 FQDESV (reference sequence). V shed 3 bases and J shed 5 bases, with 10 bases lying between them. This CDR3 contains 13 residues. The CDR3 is CASSFPPETEAFF. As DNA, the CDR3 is TGTGCCAGCAGCTTTCCGCCGGAGACTGAAGCTTTCTTT.

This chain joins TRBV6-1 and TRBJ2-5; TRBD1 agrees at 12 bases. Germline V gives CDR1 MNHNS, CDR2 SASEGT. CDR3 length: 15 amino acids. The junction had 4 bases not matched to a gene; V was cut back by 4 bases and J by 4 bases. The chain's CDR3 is CASSGGTGGGETQYF. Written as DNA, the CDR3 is TGTGCCAGCAGTGGTGGGACAGGGGGCGGAGAGACCCAGTACTTC.

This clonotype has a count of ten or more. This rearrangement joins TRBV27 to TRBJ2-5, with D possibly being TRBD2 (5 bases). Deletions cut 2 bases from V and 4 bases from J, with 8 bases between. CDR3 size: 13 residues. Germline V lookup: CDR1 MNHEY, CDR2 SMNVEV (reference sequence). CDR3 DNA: TGTGCCAGCAGTTTAGAGGGTGGAGAGACCCAGTACTTC. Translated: CASSLEGGETQYF.

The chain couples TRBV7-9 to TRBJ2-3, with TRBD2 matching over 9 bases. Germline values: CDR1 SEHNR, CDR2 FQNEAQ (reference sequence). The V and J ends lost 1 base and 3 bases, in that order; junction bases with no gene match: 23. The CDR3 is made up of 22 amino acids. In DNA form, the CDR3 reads TGTGCCAGCAGCTTAGACCCGTTAAATTATTCTCGGCGGACTAGCGAGACAGATACGCAGTATTTT. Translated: CASSLDPLNYSRRTSETDTQYF.

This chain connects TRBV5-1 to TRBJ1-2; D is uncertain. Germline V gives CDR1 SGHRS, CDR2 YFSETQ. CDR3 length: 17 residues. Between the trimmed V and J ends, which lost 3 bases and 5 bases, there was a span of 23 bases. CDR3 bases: TGCGCCAGCAGCTCAAAAACTCGGGCTGGGAACCCTTATGGCTACACCTTC. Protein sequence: CASSSKTRAGNPYGYTF.

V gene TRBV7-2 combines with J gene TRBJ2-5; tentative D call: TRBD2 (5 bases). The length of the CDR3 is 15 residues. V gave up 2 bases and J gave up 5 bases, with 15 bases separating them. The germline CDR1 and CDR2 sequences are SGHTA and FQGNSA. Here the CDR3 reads CASSLTGSGVETQYF. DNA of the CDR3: TGTGCCAGCAGCTTAACGGGGAGCGGCGTGGAGACCCAGTACTTC.

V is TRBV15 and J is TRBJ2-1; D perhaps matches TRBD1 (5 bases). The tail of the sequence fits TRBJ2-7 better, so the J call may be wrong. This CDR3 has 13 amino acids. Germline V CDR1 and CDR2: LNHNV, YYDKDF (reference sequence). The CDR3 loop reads CATSRVDSNEQYF. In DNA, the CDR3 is TGTGCCACCAGCAGAGTCGACAGTAATGAGCAGTACTTC.

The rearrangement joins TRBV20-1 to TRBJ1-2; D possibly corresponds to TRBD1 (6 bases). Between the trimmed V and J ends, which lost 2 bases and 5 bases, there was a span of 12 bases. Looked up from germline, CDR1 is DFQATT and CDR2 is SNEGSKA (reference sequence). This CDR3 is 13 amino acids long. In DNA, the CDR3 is TGCAGTGCTAGAAGCACCGGGACATATGGCTACACCTTC. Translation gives CSARSTGTYGYTF.

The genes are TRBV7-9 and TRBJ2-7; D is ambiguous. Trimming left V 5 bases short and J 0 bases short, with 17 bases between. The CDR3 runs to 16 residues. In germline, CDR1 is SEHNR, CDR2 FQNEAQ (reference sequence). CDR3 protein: CASSPSHGRSSYEQYF. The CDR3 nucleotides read TGTGCCAGCAGCCCCTCACATGGGCGATCCTCCTACGAGCAGTACTTC.

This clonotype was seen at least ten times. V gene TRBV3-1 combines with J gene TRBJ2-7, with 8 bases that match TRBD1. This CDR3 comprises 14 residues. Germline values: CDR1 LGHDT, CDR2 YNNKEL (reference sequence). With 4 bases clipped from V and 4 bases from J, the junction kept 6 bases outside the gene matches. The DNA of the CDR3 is TGTGCCAGCAGCCCTACGGGACAGGAATACGAGCAGTACTTC. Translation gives CASSPTGQEYEQYF.

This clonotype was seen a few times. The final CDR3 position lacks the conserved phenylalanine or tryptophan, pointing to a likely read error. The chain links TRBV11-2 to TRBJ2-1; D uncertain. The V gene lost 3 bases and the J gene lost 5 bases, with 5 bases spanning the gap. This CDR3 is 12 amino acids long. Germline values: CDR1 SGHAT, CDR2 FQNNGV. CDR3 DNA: TGTGCCAGCAGCTTCGCACACAATGAGCAGTTCCTC. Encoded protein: CASSFAHNEQFL.

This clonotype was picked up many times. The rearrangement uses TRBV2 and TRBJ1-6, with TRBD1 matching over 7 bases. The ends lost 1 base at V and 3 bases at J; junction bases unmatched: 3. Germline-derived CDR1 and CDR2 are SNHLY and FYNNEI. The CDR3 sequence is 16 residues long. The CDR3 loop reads CASSEGGGLYNSPLHF. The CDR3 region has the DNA TGTGCCAGCAGTGAAGGAGGGGGCCTCTATAATTCACCCCTCCACTTT.

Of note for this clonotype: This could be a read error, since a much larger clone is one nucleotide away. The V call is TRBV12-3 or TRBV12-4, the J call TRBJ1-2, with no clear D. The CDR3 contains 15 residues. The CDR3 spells CAGSRPGSQRDGYTF. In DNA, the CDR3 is TGTGCCGGCAGCCGACCGGGATCACAAAGGGATGGCTACACCTTC.

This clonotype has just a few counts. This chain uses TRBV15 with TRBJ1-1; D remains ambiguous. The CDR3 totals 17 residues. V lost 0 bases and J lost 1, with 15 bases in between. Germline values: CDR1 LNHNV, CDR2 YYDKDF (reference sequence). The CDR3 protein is CATSRDSGVRANTEAFF. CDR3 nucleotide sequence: TGTGCCACCAGCAGAGATTCCGGAGTAAGGGCGAACACTGAAGCTTTCTTT.

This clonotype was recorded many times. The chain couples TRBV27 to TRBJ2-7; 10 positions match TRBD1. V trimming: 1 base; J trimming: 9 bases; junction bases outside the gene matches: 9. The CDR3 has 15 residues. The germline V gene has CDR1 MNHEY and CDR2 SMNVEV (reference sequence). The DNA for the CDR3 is TGTGCCAGCAGTTTATTGGGGACAGGGGTAGTTGGGCAGTACTTC. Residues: CASSLLGTGVVGQYF.

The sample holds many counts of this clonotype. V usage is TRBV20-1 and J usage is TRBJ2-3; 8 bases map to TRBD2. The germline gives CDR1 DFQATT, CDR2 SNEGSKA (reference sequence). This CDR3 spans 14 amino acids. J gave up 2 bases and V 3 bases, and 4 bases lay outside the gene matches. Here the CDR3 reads CSASGSGNTDTQYF. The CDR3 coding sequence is TGCAGTGCTAGCGGTAGCGGGAACACAGATACGCAGTATTTT.

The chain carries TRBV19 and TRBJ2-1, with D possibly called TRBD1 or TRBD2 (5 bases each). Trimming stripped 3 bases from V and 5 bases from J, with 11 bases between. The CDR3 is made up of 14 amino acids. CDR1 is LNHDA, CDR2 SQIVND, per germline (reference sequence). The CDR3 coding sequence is TGTGCCAGTAGTATGGGGGTCCCGAACAATGAGCAGTTCTTC. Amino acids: CASSMGVPNNEQFF.

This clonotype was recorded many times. The CDR3 reads CASSYSYRDTVSRDEQYF. As DNA, the CDR3 is TGTGCCAGCAGTTACTCCTACCGGGACACCGTGTCTCGAGACGAGCAGTACTTC. The gene calls are TRBV6-5 and TRBJ2-7; tentatively, D is TRBD1 (6 bases). CDR1 and CDR2 (germline): MNHEY, SVGAGI. There are 18 residues in the CDR3. Between the trimmed V and J ends, which lost 0 bases and 5 bases, there was a span of 23 bases.

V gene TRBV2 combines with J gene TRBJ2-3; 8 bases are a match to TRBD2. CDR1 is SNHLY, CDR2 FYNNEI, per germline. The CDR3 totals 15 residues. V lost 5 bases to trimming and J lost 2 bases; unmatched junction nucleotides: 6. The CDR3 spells CASSPTSEPTDTQYF. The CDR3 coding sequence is TGTGCCAGCAGTCCGACTAGCGAACCCACAGATACGCAGTATTTT. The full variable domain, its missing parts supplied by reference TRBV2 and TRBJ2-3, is EPEVTQTPSHQVTQMGQEVILRCVPISNHLYFYWYRQILGQKVEFLVSFYNNEISEKSEIFDDQFSVERPDGSNFTLKIRSTKLEDSAMYFCASSPTSEPTDTQYFGPGTRLTVL.

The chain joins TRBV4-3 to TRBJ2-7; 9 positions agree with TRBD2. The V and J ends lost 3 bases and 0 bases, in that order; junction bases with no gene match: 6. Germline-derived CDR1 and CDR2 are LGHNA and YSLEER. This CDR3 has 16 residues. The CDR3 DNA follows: TGCGCCAGCAGCCAGAGTGGCGGGGGGGTCTCCTACGAGCAGTACTTC. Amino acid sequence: CASSQSGGGVSYEQYF.

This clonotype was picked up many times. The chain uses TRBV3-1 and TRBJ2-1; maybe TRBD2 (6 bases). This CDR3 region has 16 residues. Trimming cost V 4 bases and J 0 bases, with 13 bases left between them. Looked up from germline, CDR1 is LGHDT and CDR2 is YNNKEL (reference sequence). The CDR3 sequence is CASSRSSDLSYNEQFF. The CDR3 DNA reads TGTGCCAGCAGCCGATCTAGCGACCTCTCCTACAATGAGCAGTTCTTC.

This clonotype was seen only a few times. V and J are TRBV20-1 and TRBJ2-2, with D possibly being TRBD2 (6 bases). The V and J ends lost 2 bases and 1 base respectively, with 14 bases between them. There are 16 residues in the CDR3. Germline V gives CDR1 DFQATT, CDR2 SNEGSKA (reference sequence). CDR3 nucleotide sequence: TGCAGTGCTAGAACTAGCCTGAATCTGAACACCGGGGAGCTGTTTTTT. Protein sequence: CSARTSLNLNTGELFF.

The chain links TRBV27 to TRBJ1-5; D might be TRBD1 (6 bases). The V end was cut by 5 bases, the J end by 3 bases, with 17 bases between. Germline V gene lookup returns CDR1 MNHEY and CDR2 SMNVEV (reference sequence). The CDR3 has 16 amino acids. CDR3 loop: CASSPGAGGYNQPQHF. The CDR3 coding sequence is TGTGCCAGCAGTCCTGGGGCCGGGGGCTACAATCAGCCCCAGCATTTT.

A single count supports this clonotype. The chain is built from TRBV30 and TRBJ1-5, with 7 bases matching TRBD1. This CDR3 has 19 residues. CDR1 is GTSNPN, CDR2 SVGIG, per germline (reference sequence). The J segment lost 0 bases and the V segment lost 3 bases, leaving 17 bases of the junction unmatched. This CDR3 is CAWSNPPGGGPYSNQPQHF. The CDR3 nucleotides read TGTGCCTGGAGCAACCCCCCAGGGGGAGGACCTTATAGCAATCAGCCCCAGCATTTT.

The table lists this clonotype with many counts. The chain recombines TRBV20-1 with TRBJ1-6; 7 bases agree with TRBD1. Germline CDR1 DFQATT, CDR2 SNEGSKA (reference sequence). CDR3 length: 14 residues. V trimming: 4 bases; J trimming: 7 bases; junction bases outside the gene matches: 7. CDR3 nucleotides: TGCAGTGCTAACCGGGACAGTGAAAATTCACCCCTCCACTTT. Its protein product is CSANRDSENSPLHF.

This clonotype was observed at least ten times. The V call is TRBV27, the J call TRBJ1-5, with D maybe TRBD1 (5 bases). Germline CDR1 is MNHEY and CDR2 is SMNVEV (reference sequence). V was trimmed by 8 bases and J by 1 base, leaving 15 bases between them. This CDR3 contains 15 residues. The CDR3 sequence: CASSPWGGSNQPQHF. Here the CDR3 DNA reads TGTGCCAGCTCCCCCTGGGGGGGAAGCAATCAGCCCCAGCATTTT.

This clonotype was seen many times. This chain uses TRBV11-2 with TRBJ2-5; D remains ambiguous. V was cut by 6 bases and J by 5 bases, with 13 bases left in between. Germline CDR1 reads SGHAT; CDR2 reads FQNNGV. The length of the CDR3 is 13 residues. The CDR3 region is CASRGRPGETQYF. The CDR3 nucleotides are TGTGCCAGCAGGGGCCGACCCGGGGAGACCCAGTACTTC.

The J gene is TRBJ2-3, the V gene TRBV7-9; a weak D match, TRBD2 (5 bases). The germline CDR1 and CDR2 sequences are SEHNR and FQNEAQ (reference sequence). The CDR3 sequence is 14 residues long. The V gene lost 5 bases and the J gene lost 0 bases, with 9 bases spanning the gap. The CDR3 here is CASSGRTSTDTQYF. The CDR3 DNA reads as TGTGCCAGCAGCGGACGGACTAGCACAGATACGCAGTATTTT.